The T cell receptor beta chain described here comes from a study of Graves' ophthalmopathy and Graves' hyperthyroidism. Many counts were recorded for this clonotype. Its cognate antigen is unknown. Amplification from RNA transcripts yielded the TCR beta CDR3 regions. The first-round RT-PCR employed HTBI primers together with the Qiagen OneStep RT-PCR kit. A multiplex PCR was then performed as the second round. Via MiXCR, TCRdb re-called the multiplex PCR reads, giving one row per CDR3 protein. Here the sample spans hundreds of thousands of distinct CDR3 sequences, 22% being singletons. Study-level results: Blood also held most thyroid clonotypes expanded above 0.001 frequency.

CDR1 is MNHNS, CDR2 SASEGT, per germline. Deletions cut 6 bases from V and 5 bases from J, with 8 bases between. There are 13 residues in the CDR3. The diagnosis was founded upon clinical symptoms, serum thyroxine, TRAb, thyroid ultrasound and orbital computed tomography. The chain combines TRBV6-1 with TRBJ1-6, with no clear D. Specimen: peripheral blood. The TCR sequence derives from a woman aged 18-29 years with stable Graves' hyperthyroidism. Some clones in this sample may be carry-over from other donors' samples. The CDR3 sequence: CASRRLDNSPLHF. The CDR3 DNA sequence: TGTGCCAGCAGGCGACTGGATAATTCACCCCTCCACTTT.